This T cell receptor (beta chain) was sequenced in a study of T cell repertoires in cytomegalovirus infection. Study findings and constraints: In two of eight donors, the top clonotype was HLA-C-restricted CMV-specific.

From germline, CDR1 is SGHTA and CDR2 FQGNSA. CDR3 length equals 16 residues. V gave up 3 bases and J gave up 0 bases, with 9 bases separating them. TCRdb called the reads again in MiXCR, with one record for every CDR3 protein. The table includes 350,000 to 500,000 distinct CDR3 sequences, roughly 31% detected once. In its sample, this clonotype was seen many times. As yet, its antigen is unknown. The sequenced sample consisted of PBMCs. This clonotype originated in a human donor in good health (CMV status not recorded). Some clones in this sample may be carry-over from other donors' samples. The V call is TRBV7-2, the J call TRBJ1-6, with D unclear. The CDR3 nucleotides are TGTGCCAGCAGCTTCCAAGGCGACTCCTATAATTCACCCCTCCACTTT. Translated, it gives CASSFQGDSYNSPLHF.